This TCR beta chain is drawn from a study of T cells in Graves' hyperthyroidism and ophthalmopathy. The germline V and J ends were trimmed by 5 bases and 3 bases, with 22 bases remaining between them. CDR3 length: 18 amino acids. Germline CDR1 and CDR2: SGHVS and FQNEAQ. On this clonotype: Its antigen is unidentified.

RNA transcripts were the template for amplifying TCR beta CDR3 regions. With the HTBI primer set, the TCR CDR3 went through a first round of RT-PCR. TCRdb recomputed calls from the multiplex PCR reads with MiXCR, one row per CDR3 protein. The sample consists of about 700,000 distinct CDR3 sequences, 45% of them appearing once. Not enrolled were patients with uncontrolled infection, other autoimmune disease, pregnancy or lactation. Clinical symptoms, serum thyroxine, TRAb, thyroid ultrasound and orbital computed tomography established diagnosis. Study-wide results and caveats: Patients with ophthalmopathy were separated from those with stable hyperthyroidism by a 13 V-J model. Model-based prediction identified ophthalmopathy a median around 6.5 months prior to its onset.

The sample consisted of peripheral blood or thyroid tissue (not recorded which). The source is an adult man with Graves' disease, either hyperthyroidism or ophthalmopathy (not recorded which). The V gene is TRBV7-8, the J gene TRBJ2-2; D perhaps matches TRBD2 (6 bases). CDR3 bases: TGTGCCAGCAGCCCGCTGTCCTTTGGCGGGGCAGACACCGGGGAGCTGTTTTTT. Amino acid sequence: CASSPLSFGGADTGELFF.